This TCR beta chain derives from a study of radiotherapy plus CTLA-4 blockade in lung cancer. In the study overall: Disease control was seen in 31% of patients, objective responses in approximately 19%.

Some clones are missing from TCRdb's copy, which holds only in-frame ones; the method was immunoSEQ multiplex PCR. Of about 110,000 clones in the sample, roughly four fifths were seen once. Study outcomes and limitations: Blood TCR clones of tumor origin expanded after radiotherapy plus ipilimumab. Early blood T cell clone dynamics reportedly forecast response best, with interferon-beta.

Turning to this clone: Antigen unknown.

Germline CDR1 SGHDT, CDR2 YYEEEE. This CDR3 spans 14 amino acids. V gave up 0 bases and J gave up 6 bases; unmatched junction bases: 6. The rearrangement uses TRBV5-6 and TRBJ2-7, with 7 bases lining up with TRBD1. The TCR sequence derives from a human donor with non-small cell lung cancer that progressed on radiotherapy plus ipilimumab. Some clones in this sample may be carry-over from other donors' samples. The source material was peripheral blood, sampled from a patient treated with radiotherapy plus ipilimumab. The CDR3: CASSLGQGVGEQYF. DNA for the CDR3: TGTGCCAGCAGCTTGGGACAGGGAGTAGGCGAGCAGTACTTC.